This TCR beta chain was recovered during a study of cytomegalovirus exposure and HLA in healthy donors. Study-level points and caveats: The authors enumerated roughly 180 TCR beta chains as linked to cytomegalovirus. In an earlier analysis, in around 590 donors, most V segments appeared productive either ~90% or ~30% of the time. In a later analysis, DRB1 alleles had the most associated TCRs; HLA-C alleles the fewest.

This clone appeared a few times. Its antigen is not identified. Amplification used 60 Vbeta primers and 13 Jbeta primers. Libraries were prepared by immunoSEQ multiplex PCR; TCRdb keeps only in-frame clonotypes and omits some of them. This table has 150,000 to 200,000 clones, around three quarters appearing once. The germline CDR1 and CDR2 sequences are MNHEY and SVGAGI. Germline trimming cut 2 bases from V and 5 bases from J; bases unmatched to any gene: 1. The CDR3 is made up of 14 amino acids. At sampling all donors were nominally healthy, likely with unrecorded immune exposures. The chain recombines TRBV6-5 with TRBJ2-7; 12 bases are shared with TRBD1. This clonotype was obtained from a woman aged 40 to 55 in good health and CMV-seronegative. The sequencing sample was made of PBMCs. CDR3 in amino acids: CASSYGDRGHEQYF. The CDR3 DNA is TGTGCCAGCAGTTACGGGGACAGGGGGCACGAGCAGTACTTC.